This TCR beta chain was identified in a study of shared clonotypes between healthy human individuals. The CDR3 runs 14 residues. J was trimmed by 0 bases and V by 6 bases; bases with no gene match: 3. Per germline, CDR1 MDHEN and CDR2 SYDVKM. TCRdb's copy holds only in-frame clones and misses some; the assay was immunoSEQ multiplex PCR. The table records 2,500,000 or so clones, 80% to 95% of them present only once. Donors included only healthy HIV-negative adults lacking recent acute infections or vaccinations. A note on this clone: Other DNA sequences from this sample encode an identical CDR3 as well.

The V call is TRBV28, the J call TRBJ2-7, with 9 bases fitting TRBD1. This TCR was sampled from a man aged 18 to 35 in good health. Some clones in this sample may be carry-over from other donors' samples. The sequencing input was naive CD4+ T cells from PBMCs. Subset noted: CD45RA+ positively selected. Here the CDR3 DNA reads TGTGCCAGCAGCCTGACAGGGGGCTCCTACGAGCAGTACTTC. Its protein product is CASSLTGGSYEQYF.